A few counts support the clone carrying this TCR beta chain. Its target is unknown. Staining for CD45RO/CCR7/CD25/CD127/CD95/CD27 allowed sorting of CD4+ naive, central memory, regulatory and stem cell-like memory cells. The CDR3 is made up of 15 amino acids. V shed 3 bases and J shed 1 base, with 13 bases lying between them. CDR1 and CDR2 (germline): SGHDT, YYEEEE. The sample is drawn from a study of beta chain features in type 1 diabetes. Since all of the isolated RNA was reverse transcribed, expressed TCRB transcripts were what got sequenced. Using immunoSEQ multiplex PCR, the repertoire was profiled, and TCRdb retains in-frame clones only, with some absent. The sample contains almost 350,000 clones, about a tenth of which appear only once. Study results and limitations: There were fewer insertions and more deletions at the VDJ junctions of type 1 diabetes patients. In every one of the four CD4+ subsets, TCRB CDR3s were moderately but significantly shorter in Type 1 diabetes patients. Healthy donors had naive, central memory and Treg TCRB repertoires that appeared less similar than those seen among patients. Any role of HLA type in TCRB rearrangement remained unresolved here.

Sample: central memory CD4+ T cells from blood. The receptor's source is a man aged 30 to 39 with type 1 diabetes. V is TRBV5-6 and J is TRBJ1-2; perhaps TRBD1 as D (5 bases). CDR3 residues: CASSSGSGFNYGYTF. As DNA, the CDR3 is TGTGCCAGCAGCTCCGGGTCAGGGTTTAACTATGGCTACACCTTC.